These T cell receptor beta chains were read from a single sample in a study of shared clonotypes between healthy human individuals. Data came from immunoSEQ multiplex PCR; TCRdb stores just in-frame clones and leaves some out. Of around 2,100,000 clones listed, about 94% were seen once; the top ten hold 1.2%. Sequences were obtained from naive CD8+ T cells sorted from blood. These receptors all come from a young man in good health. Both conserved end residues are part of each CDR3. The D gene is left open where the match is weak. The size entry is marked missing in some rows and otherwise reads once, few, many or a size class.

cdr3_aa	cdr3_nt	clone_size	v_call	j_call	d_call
CASSQDRDGGTSGNTIYF	TGCGCCAGCAGCCAAGATAGGGACGGGGGGACCTCTGGAAACACCATATATTTT	.	TRBV4-1	TRBJ1-3	.
CASSAGTGNYVEQFF	TGTGCCAGCAGCGCCGGGACAGGGAATTATGTTGAGCAGTTCTTC	.	TRBV6-5	TRBJ2-1	TRBD1
CASSLQGVNTEAFF	TGCGCCAGCAGCCTACAGGGAGTGAACACTGAAGCTTTCTTT	once	TRBV4-1	TRBJ1-1	.
CAWSVGLGDNQPQHF	TGTGCCTGGAGTGTAGGGCTTGGGGACAATCAGCCCCAGCATTTT	once	TRBV30	TRBJ1-5	.
CASSVVAGGRNTEAFF	TGTGCCAGCAGCGTAGTTGCAGGGGGCCGGAACACTGAAGCTTTCTTT	.	TRBV9	TRBJ1-1	TRBD1
CASSEGGPYEQYF	TGTGCCAGCAGTGAAGGCGGGCCCTACGAGCAGTACTTC	.	TRBV25-1	TRBJ2-7	.
CAISGREADPDTQYF	TGTGCCATCAGCGGACGGGAAGCCGACCCAGATACGCAGTATTTT	.	TRBV10-3	TRBJ2-3	.
CASSLAAGGSYEQYF	TGTGCCAGCAGCTTAGCAGCGGGAGGATCCTACGAGCAGTACTTC	few	TRBV7-9	TRBJ2-7	TRBD2
CASSQTPGDETQYF	TGCGCCAGCAGCCAGACCCCGGGGGACGAGACCCAGTACTTC	.	TRBV4-1	TRBJ2-5	.
CASRPGADTQYF	TGTGCCAGCAGGCCGGGAGCAGATACGCAGTATTTT	once	TRBV7-9	TRBJ2-3	.
CASSKVVDRGYYGYTF	TGTGCCAGCAGCAAAGTGGTAGACAGGGGCTATTATGGCTACACCTTC	.	TRBV21-1	TRBJ1-2	.
CASSPSGIETQYF	TGTGCCAGCAGTCCTAGCGGGATTGAGACCCAGTACTTC	.	TRBV2	TRBJ2-5	TRBD2
CASSLSGTVVNEQFF	TGTGCCAGCAGCCTATCCGGGACTGTCGTCAATGAGCAGTTCTTC	.	TRBV2	TRBJ2-1	.
CASSLFTGELFF	TGTGCCAGCAGCCTTTTCACCGGGGAGCTGTTTTTT	.	TRBV5-5	TRBJ2-2	.
CASSIFGGSDYGYTF	TGTGCCAGTAGTATATTTGGAGGGTCTGACTATGGCTACACCTTC	once	TRBV19	TRBJ1-2	.
CASNIRGGKETQYF	TGTGCCAGCAACATAAGGGGGGGGAAAGAGACCCAGTACTTC	.	TRBV28	TRBJ2-5	.
CASSLPGTGELFF	TGCGCCAGCAGTCTTCCCGGCACCGGGGAGCTGTTTTTT	once	TRBV10-2	TRBJ2-2	.
CASSRTGGFTDTQYF	TGTGCCAGCAGCAGGACAGGGGGTTTCACAGATACGCAGTATTTT	.	TRBV7-3	TRBJ2-3	TRBD1
CASSLLHEGGYTF	TGTGCCAGCAGCTTACTACACGAGGGTGGCTACACCTTC	.	TRBV7-8	TRBJ1-2	.
CASSPADNYEQYF	TGTGCCAGCTCACCAGCGGACAACTACGAGCAGTACTTC	.	TRBV18	TRBJ2-7	.
CASSYSETSGTNEQFF	TGTGCCAGCAGTTACTCGGAGACTAGCGGGACCAATGAGCAGTTCTTC	.	TRBV6-5	TRBJ2-1	TRBD2
CASSPETGEGSYEQYF	TGTGCCAGCAGCCCTGAGACAGGGGAGGGGTCCTACGAGCAGTACTTC	few	TRBV9	TRBJ2-7	.
CSAPEENYGYTF	TGCAGCGCCCCCGAGGAGAACTATGGCTACACCTTC	.	TRBV29-1	TRBJ1-2	.
CASRSWGWVGTAEAFF	TGTGCCAGCAGGAGCTGGGGTTGGGTTGGGACGGCTGAAGCTTTCTTT	.	TRBV25-1	TRBJ1-1	.
CASSEGRGVGTEAFF	TGTGCCAGCAGTGAAGGTCGGGGGGTAGGGACTGAAGCTTTCTTT	.	TRBV2	TRBJ1-1	.
CASSFETGRDEAFF	TGTGCCAGCAGCTTCGAGACAGGGAGGGATGAAGCTTTCTTT	.	TRBV7-9	TRBJ1-1	TRBD1
CASSERGGYYGYTF	TGCGCCAGCAGCGAAAGAGGGGGATACTATGGCTACACCTTC	.	TRBV5-1	TRBJ1-2	.
CASSLEGQGYEQYF	TGTGCCAGCAGCTTGGAGGGACAGGGGTACGAGCAGTACTTC	.	TRBV5-5	TRBJ2-7	TRBD1
CASSPGTSGGSYEQYF	TGTGCCAGTAGTCCCGGGACTAGCGGGGGCTCCTACGAGCAGTACTTC	.	TRBV19	TRBJ2-7	TRBD2
CASLPLGGLNTGELFF	TGCGCCAGCCTACCCCTCGGGGGGCTCAACACCGGGGAGCTGTTTTTT	.	TRBV5-1	TRBJ2-2	.